These T cell receptor beta chains were read from a single sample in a study of T cell responses to AZD1222 COVID-19 vaccine. Clones were sequenced by immunoSEQ multiplex PCR, and TCRdb holds only the in-frame ones, with some missing. The sample includes more than 95,000 clones, more than 80% seen only once; the top ten take 4.2%. Sequencing used peripheral blood, obtained on day 0 of AZD1222 vaccination. The receptor set was obtained from an adult in good health. CDR3s include the opening cysteine and the closing phenylalanine or tryptophan. D genes are given only for firm matches. Only part of the rows carry a size: once, few, many, or a class if the clone is expanded.

j_gene: TRBJ2-2; d_gene: TRBD2; v_gene: TRBV5-1; abundance: .; CDR3nt: TGCGCCAGCAGCTTGCCCCTAGCGGGATTAACCGGGGAGCTGTTTTTT; CDR3aa: CASSLPLAGLTGELFF
j_gene: TRBJ2-7; d_gene: .; v_gene: TRBV28; abundance: once; CDR3nt: TGTGCCAGCAGACCCCTGGGTAGCTACGAGCAGTACTTC; CDR3aa: CASRPLGSYEQYF
j_gene: TRBJ2-7; d_gene: TRBD2; v_gene: TRBV10-2; abundance: .; CDR3nt: TGCGCCAGCAGGGCTAGCGGATACTCCTACGAGCAGTACTTC; CDR3aa: CASRASGYSYEQYF
j_gene: TRBJ2-7; d_gene: .; v_gene: TRBV7-3; abundance: .; CDR3nt: TGTGCCAGCAGCACTGGGTTTTCTGGCGAGCAGTACTTC; CDR3aa: CASSTGFSGEQYF
j_gene: TRBJ2-5; d_gene: .; v_gene: TRBV4-3; abundance: .; CDR3nt: TGCGCCAGCAGCCGATCTAGGATCGAGACCCAGTACTTC; CDR3aa: CASSRSRIETQYF
j_gene: TRBJ1-1; d_gene: .; v_gene: TRBV6-5; abundance: .; CDR3nt: TGTGCCAGCACAGGGAACACTGAAGCTTTCTTT; CDR3aa: CASTGNTEAFF
j_gene: TRBJ2-5; d_gene: TRBD2; v_gene: TRBV24-1; abundance: once; CDR3nt: TGTGCCACCGAAAGCGGGAGGGCCGCCCAAGAGACCCAGTACTTC; CDR3aa: CATESGRAAQETQYF
j_gene: TRBJ1-5; d_gene: .; v_gene: TRBV25-1; abundance: .; CDR3nt: TGTGCCAGCAGTGGACAGATCAATCAGCCCCAGCATTTT; CDR3aa: CASSGQINQPQHF
j_gene: TRBJ2-7; d_gene: TRBD2; v_gene: TRBV6-5; abundance: once; CDR3nt: TGTGCCAGCACCGATAGCGGGGGGAGTTACGAGCAGTACTTC; CDR3aa: CASTDSGGSYEQYF
j_gene: TRBJ1-2; d_gene: .; v_gene: TRBV6-1; abundance: .; CDR3nt: TGTGCCAGCAGTGAAGGGGTAGGGCGTAGGGGCTACACCTTC; CDR3aa: CASSEGVGRRGYTF
j_gene: TRBJ2-1; d_gene: .; v_gene: TRBV6-1; abundance: .; CDR3nt: TGTGCCAGCAGTGGGCTGCGCGAGACCCACCCCCACAATGAGCAGTTCTTC; CDR3aa: CASSGLRETHPHNEQFF
j_gene: TRBJ1-5; d_gene: .; v_gene: TRBV11-2; abundance: .; CDR3nt: TGTGCCAGCAGCTTGACAGGATATAGCAATCAGCCCCAGCATTTT; CDR3aa: CASSLTGYSNQPQHF
j_gene: TRBJ1-5; d_gene: .; v_gene: TRBV28; abundance: .; CDR3nt: TGTGCCAGCAGTTTAGCCTTCCAGCCCCAGCATTTT; CDR3aa: CASSLAFQPQHF
j_gene: TRBJ2-2; d_gene: TRBD1; v_gene: TRBV6-6; abundance: .; CDR3nt: TGTGCCAGCAAACGACAGGGGGTTAGCGGGGAGCTGTTTTTT; CDR3aa: CASKRQGVSGELFF
j_gene: TRBJ1-4; d_gene: TRBD1; v_gene: TRBV6-1; abundance: .; CDR3nt: TGTGCCAGCAGTGAAATTGGGACAGGGGGCAGGATGTTTTTT; CDR3aa: CASSEIGTGGRMFF
j_gene: TRBJ2-2; d_gene: .; v_gene: TRBV11-3; abundance: .; CDR3nt: TGTGCCAGCAGCTTAGGGCCCAGCCGGGAGCTGTTTTTT; CDR3aa: CASSLGPSRELFF
j_gene: TRBJ1-5; d_gene: TRBD1; v_gene: TRBV7-8; abundance: .; CDR3nt: TGTGCCAGCAGACTGGACAGGGGGAATCAGCCCCAGCATTTT; CDR3aa: CASRLDRGNQPQHF
j_gene: TRBJ2-1; d_gene: TRBD1; v_gene: TRBV5-1; abundance: .; CDR3nt: TGCGCCAGCAGCTGGGACAGCCCAAACAATGAGCAGTTCTTC; CDR3aa: CASSWDSPNNEQFF
j_gene: TRBJ1-2; d_gene: TRBD1; v_gene: TRBV24-1; abundance: few; CDR3nt: TGTGCCACCGGAGGGGGCCTCGGGGGCTACACCTTC; CDR3aa: CATGGGLGGYTF
j_gene: TRBJ2-5; d_gene: TRBD2; v_gene: TRBV5-6; abundance: .; CDR3nt: TGTGCCAGCCAGCTATCCACTAGCGGGAAATACCAAGAGACCCAGTACTTC; CDR3aa: CASQLSTSGKYQETQYF
j_gene: TRBJ2-3; d_gene: TRBD1; v_gene: TRBV19; abundance: .; CDR3nt: TGTGCCAGTAGTGGGACAGGGGGCACAGATACGCAGTATTTT; CDR3aa: CASSGTGGTDTQYF
j_gene: TRBJ1-3; d_gene: TRBD1; v_gene: TRBV7-6; abundance: .; CDR3nt: TGTGCCAGCAGCTCAGGGGGCGCGTGGGGAAACACCATATATTTT; CDR3aa: CASSSGGAWGNTIYF
j_gene: TRBJ1-4; d_gene: .; v_gene: TRBV28; abundance: .; CDR3nt: TGTGCCAGCAGGGACCAGGAAAAACTGTTTTTT; CDR3aa: CASRDQEKLFF
j_gene: TRBJ2-2; d_gene: TRBD2; v_gene: TRBV6-5; abundance: .; CDR3nt: TGTGCCACCCAACTAGCGGGATACACCGGGGAGCTGTTTTTT; CDR3aa: CATQLAGYTGELFF
j_gene: TRBJ1-6; d_gene: .; v_gene: TRBV5-6; abundance: .; CDR3nt: TGTGCCAGCAGTCTCAGCAATAATTCACCCCTCCACTTT; CDR3aa: CASSLSNNSPLHF
j_gene: TRBJ1-1; d_gene: .; v_gene: TRBV4-3; abundance: .; CDR3nt: TGCGCCAGCAGCCAAGATGTCGGACAGTGGAACACTGAAGCTTTCTTT; CDR3aa: CASSQDVGQWNTEAFF
j_gene: TRBJ2-3; d_gene: TRBD2; v_gene: TRBV4-3; abundance: .; CDR3nt: TGCGCCAGCAGCCAAGAGCGGGAGCCCGTTTATACGCAGTATTTT; CDR3aa: CASSQEREPVYTQYF
j_gene: TRBJ1-4; d_gene: .; v_gene: TRBV28; abundance: .; CDR3nt: TGTGCCAGCAGTGTAGGGGGAGGGTCAACTAATGAAAAACTGTTTTTT; CDR3aa: CASSVGGGSTNEKLFF
j_gene: TRBJ2-7; d_gene: TRBD1; v_gene: TRBV2; abundance: .; CDR3nt: TGTGCCAGCAGGGACCCCCCGGGACAGGGTGTGTACTTC; CDR3aa: CASRDPPGQGVYF
j_gene: TRBJ2-3; d_gene: .; v_gene: TRBV7-3; abundance: .; CDR3nt: TGTGCCAGCAGCTCGCCGCCGGGGGTTTCCTCCCCCACAGATACGCAGTATTTT; CDR3aa: CASSSPPGVSSPTDTQYF
j_gene: TRBJ2-7; d_gene: .; v_gene: TRBV5-6; abundance: .; CDR3nt: TGTGCCAGCAGTCCAGGGGTCGCCTACGAGCAGTACTTC; CDR3aa: CASSPGVAYEQYF
j_gene: TRBJ1-5; d_gene: .; v_gene: TRBV19; abundance: once; CDR3nt: TGTGCCAGTAGCCCCCGGGGAGGGAGTTCAAGACAGCCCCAGCATTTT; CDR3aa: CASSPRGGSSRQPQHF
j_gene: TRBJ2-5; d_gene: TRBD2; v_gene: TRBV3-1/TRBV3-2; abundance: .; CDR3nt: TGTGCCAGCAGCCAAGAGGCCGGGAGGGAGCGGACCCAGTACTTC; CDR3aa: CASSQEAGRERTQYF
j_gene: TRBJ2-3; d_gene: TRBD2; v_gene: TRBV9; abundance: .; CDR3nt: TGTGCCAGCAGCTCAGGACTAGCTAGCACAGATACGCAGTATTTT; CDR3aa: CASSSGLASTDTQYF
j_gene: TRBJ1-1; d_gene: .; v_gene: TRBV12-3/TRBV12-4; abundance: .; CDR3nt: TGTGCCAGCACCAACACAAACACTGAAGCTTTCTTT; CDR3aa: CASTNTNTEAFF
j_gene: TRBJ2-3; d_gene: TRBD2; v_gene: TRBV29-1; abundance: .; CDR3nt: TGCAGCGTGGCATGGGAGGGTTTCAGGACAGATACGCAGTATTTT; CDR3aa: CSVAWEGFRTDTQYF
j_gene: TRBJ2-1; d_gene: .; v_gene: TRBV28; abundance: .; CDR3nt: TGTGCCAGCAGCGACCGTCTAGGCGGCCCTCACAATGAGCAGTTCTTC; CDR3aa: CASSDRLGGPHNEQFF
j_gene: TRBJ2-7; d_gene: TRBD2; v_gene: TRBV29-1; abundance: .; CDR3nt: TGCAGCGTTGCAGTAGCGGGTACATACGAGCAGTACTTC; CDR3aa: CSVAVAGTYEQYF
j_gene: TRBJ2-7; d_gene: TRBD1; v_gene: TRBV19; abundance: once; CDR3nt: TGTGCCAGTAGTGACTACCCGGGACAGGGTGGTCAGCCCCCACACTACGAGCAGTACTTC; CDR3aa: CASSDYPGQGGQPPHYEQYF
j_gene: TRBJ2-7; d_gene: .; v_gene: TRBV2; abundance: .; CDR3nt: TGTGCCAGCATGGGGGGAAGCGTCAGCTCCTACGAGCAGTACTTC; CDR3aa: CASMGGSVSSYEQYF
j_gene: TRBJ2-7; d_gene: .; v_gene: TRBV6-5; abundance: .; CDR3nt: TGTGCCAGCAGTTACTTCCACGAGCAGTACTTC; CDR3aa: CASSYFHEQYF
j_gene: TRBJ1-1; d_gene: TRBD1; v_gene: TRBV7-9; abundance: .; CDR3nt: TGTGCCAGCAGCCGAGGACAGGGTGGGGCCAACACTGAAGCTTTCTTT; CDR3aa: CASSRGQGGANTEAFF
j_gene: TRBJ2-1; d_gene: TRBD1; v_gene: TRBV13; abundance: .; CDR3nt: TGTGCCAGCAGCTCCACCGGGACAGGGGATGAGCAGTTCTTC; CDR3aa: CASSSTGTGDEQFF
j_gene: TRBJ2-4; d_gene: .; v_gene: TRBV7-9; abundance: .; CDR3nt: TGTGCCAGCACCCGGGGTGGCAAAAACATTCAGTACTTC; CDR3aa: CASTRGGKNIQYF
j_gene: TRBJ2-2; d_gene: TRBD1; v_gene: TRBV24-1; abundance: .; CDR3nt: TGTGCCACCAGGGACAGGGCTTACCCGTCCGGGGAGCTGTTTTTT; CDR3aa: CATRDRAYPSGELFF
j_gene: TRBJ2-1; d_gene: .; v_gene: TRBV27; abundance: .; CDR3nt: TGTGCCAGCAGTTTAGGGCAGGTCAATGAGCAGTTCTTC; CDR3aa: CASSLGQVNEQFF
j_gene: TRBJ1-4; d_gene: .; v_gene: TRBV6-5; abundance: .; CDR3nt: TGTGCCAGCAGTTACTCGGAAAGAGATGAAAAACTGTTTTTT; CDR3aa: CASSYSERDEKLFF
j_gene: TRBJ1-1; d_gene: TRBD1; v_gene: TRBV9; abundance: few; CDR3nt: TGTGCCAGCAGCCCACAGGACAGGGGTGTCACTGAAGCTTTCTTT; CDR3aa: CASSPQDRGVTEAFF
j_gene: TRBJ1-4; d_gene: .; v_gene: TRBV4-1; abundance: .; CDR3nt: TGCGCCAGCAGCCAAGATGGGGGGGGCCACGGAGAAAAACTGTTTTTT; CDR3aa: CASSQDGGGHGEKLFF